Shown below are 32 T cell receptor beta chains from a single sample sequenced in a study of T cell repertoires in cytomegalovirus infection. TCRdb fed the reads into MiXCR, producing one record per CDR3 protein. The sample shows about 900,000 distinct CDR3 sequences, roughly a third of them seen only once. No antigens are known for them. The starting material was cultured CD8+ T cells from PBMCs, obtained from culture after CMV antigen stimulation. Source of these receptors: a human donor in good health (CMV status not recorded). Some clones in this sample may be carry-over from other donors' samples.

This clonotype showed up just a few times. The chain employs TRBV12-3 or TRBV12-4 and TRBJ2-2; D remains unclear. Trimming took 6 bases from V and 5 from J, leaving 13 bases between them. CDR3 length equals 14 residues. CDR3 protein: CASSPVPPTGELFF. In DNA form, the CDR3 reads TGTGCCAGCAGCCCCGTCCCTCCTACCGGGGAGCTGTTTTTT.

V and J are TRBV4-1 and TRBJ2-1, with D tentatively TRBD1 (5 bases). The V end was cut by 1 base, the J end by 9 bases, with 16 bases between. This CDR3 has 15 amino acids. Germline CDR1 is MGHRA and CDR2 is YSYEKL. CDR3 protein: CASSQVFQGWGEQFF. In DNA, the CDR3 is TGCGCCAGCAGCCAAGTATTCCAGGGTTGGGGTGAGCAGTTCTTC.

The table lists this clonotype with a few counts. The chain is built from TRBV11-3 and TRBJ2-7; no firm D call. V lost 7 bases and J lost 2, with 9 bases in between. CDR1 is SGHNT, CDR2 YENEEA, per germline. This CDR3 has 12 amino acids. The CDR3 here is CASKGGTYEQYF. CDR3 bases: TGTGCCAGCAAAGGCGGAACCTACGAGCAGTACTTC.

This clonotype was counted between two and nine times. CDR3 region: CSVVSSRGTEAFF. The CDR3 DNA sequence: TGCAGCGTTGTGTCTTCGCGGGGCACTGAAGCTTTCTTT. This chain joins TRBV29-1 and TRBJ1-1; D ambiguous. CDR3 length equals 13 residues. From germline, CDR1 is SQVTM and CDR2 ANQGSEA. V lost 4 bases and J 4 bases, leaving 13 bases between the germline ends.

This chain links TRBV5-6 with TRBJ2-7, with 7 bases that match TRBD1. V shed 0 bases and J 2 bases; nucleotides not matched to a gene: 2. The CDR3 has 14 amino acids. Germline V CDR1 and CDR2: SGHDT, YYEEEE. The CDR3 sequence is CASSLGGQAYEQYV. In DNA, the CDR3 is TGTGCCAGCAGCTTGGGAGGACAGGCCTACGAGCAGTACGTC.

This clonotype was observed at least ten times. J is TRBJ2-7 and V is TRBV7-2, with D unclear. Trimming removed 2 bases from V and 5 bases from J, with 10 bases in between. The CDR3 has 13 amino acids. The germline gives CDR1 SGHTA, CDR2 FQGNSA. The CDR3 sequence: CASSLRSVHEQYF. CDR3 coding DNA: TGTGCCAGCAGCTTAAGGTCTGTCCACGAGCAGTACTTC.

This rearrangement joins TRBV7-6 to TRBJ2-7, with D unresolved. There are 16 residues in the CDR3. V lost 5 bases and J 3 bases, leaving 20 bases between the germline ends. Germline loops: CDR1 SGHVS, CDR2 FNYEAQ. CDR3 bases: TGTGCCAGCAGCCCCCTGCCAGATCTATCTAGCTACGAGCAGTACGTC. Amino acid sequence: CASSPLPDLSSYEQYV.

Remarks on this clonotype: At one end, the junction sequence differs from germline, possibly due to a read error. V and J are TRBV11-2 and TRBJ2-1; D is undetermined. This CDR3 has 15 residues. CDR1 and CDR2 (germline): SGHAT, FQNNGV. CDR3 loop: CASSPRSGGYNERFF. The CDR3 DNA sequence: TGTGCCAGCAGCCCCCGTTCCGGCGGTTACAATGAGCGGTTCTTC.

A few counts support this clonotype. The J gene is TRBJ1-3, the V gene TRBV6-6; D is unresolved. V was cut by 3 bases and J by 2 bases, with 5 bases left in between. Germline V CDR1 and CDR2: MNHNY, SVGAGI (reference sequence). There are 13 residues in the CDR3. The CDR3 coding sequence is TGTGCCAGCAGTTATGTCGCTGGAAACACCATATATTTT. Translation gives CASSYVAGNTIYF.

V usage is TRBV14 and J usage is TRBJ1-3, with D possibly being TRBD1 (5 bases). Germline V gene lookup returns CDR1 SGHDN and CDR2 FVKESK. Trimming pared 5 bases from V and 3 bases from J, leaving 11 bases between. The CDR3 totals 14 residues. The CDR3 here is CASSSTRDGNTIYF. The CDR3 coding sequence is TGTGCCAGCAGCTCCACCAGGGATGGAAACACCATATATTTT.

This clonotype has just a few counts. The CDR3 loop reads CASTSNSNTEAFF. The CDR3 DNA is TGTGCCAGCACCTCAAACAGCAACACTGAAGCTTTCTTT. The gene calls are TRBV6-4 and TRBJ1-1; D gene ambiguous. The CDR3 length is 13 residues. Germline V gene data show CDR1 as MRHNA and CDR2 as SNTAGT. V was shortened by 7 bases and J by 2 bases, with 11 bases between the two germline ends.

CDR3 loop: CASSLEGTGVHEQFF. DNA for the CDR3: TGCGCCAGCAGCTTGGAAGGGACAGGGGTGCATGAGCAGTTCTTC. The V call is TRBV5-1, the J call TRBJ2-1; 10 positions agree with TRBD1. V trimming: 0 bases; J trimming: 8 bases; junction bases outside the gene matches: 5. This CDR3 is built from 15 residues. The germline V gene encodes CDR1 SGHRS and CDR2 YFSETQ.

The V call is TRBV4-3, the J call TRBJ1-3, with D maybe TRBD1 (5 bases). Germline lookup yields CDR1 LGHNA and CDR2 YSLEER. V gave up 2 bases and J gave up 2 bases, with 10 bases separating them. The CDR3 sequence is 15 residues long. The DNA of the CDR3 is TGCGCCAGCAGCCAACGACGGGGCGCTGGAAACACCATATATTTT. The encoded protein is CASSQRRGAGNTIYF.

With regard to this clonotype: A single base separates this from a much larger clone, so it may be a read error. The chain is built from TRBV7-2 and TRBJ1-4; D gene unclear. The CDR3 is made up of 18 amino acids. Germline CDR1 is SGHTA and CDR2 is FQGNSA. The CDR3 loop is CASSLSQRVKAANENLFF. In nucleotides, the CDR3 is TGTGCCAGCAGCTTATCCCAACGGGTGAAGGCAGCAAATGAAAACCTGTTTTTT.

This clonotype has ten or more counts. The V and J genes are TRBV7-2 and TRBJ1-5; the match to TRBD1 covers 11 bases. After removal of 5 bases from V and 7 bases from J, the junction contained 4 bases not matched to a gene. The CDR3 runs to 14 residues. The germline V gene has CDR1 SGHTA and CDR2 FQGNSA. This CDR3 is CASSPGTGGQPQHF. The CDR3, as DNA: TGTGCCAGCAGCCCTGGGACAGGGGGACAGCCCCAGCATTTT.

As for this clonotype: A read error may be the cause here, since a much bigger clone is one base away. The rearrangement links TRBV7-2 to TRBJ2-3, with a possible D match to TRBD2 (6 bases). This CDR3 comprises 15 residues. Germline lookup yields CDR1 SGHTA and CDR2 FQGNSA. The CDR3 DNA follows: TGTGCCAACAGCTTTCGGACTACCCACTGGGATACGCAGTATTTT. Its translation is CANSFRTTHWDTQYF. Combining the CDR3 with reference TRBV7-2 and TRBJ2-3 gives the whole variable domain GAGVSQSPSNKVTEKGKDVELRCDPISGHTALYWYRQSLGQGLEFLIYFQGNSAPDKSGLPSDRFSAERTGGSVSTLTIQRTQQEDSAVYLCANSFRTTHWDTQYFGPGTRLTVL.

This clonotype has ten or more counts. The V call is TRBV11-3, the J call TRBJ2-3; perhaps TRBD1 as D (5 bases). In germline, CDR1 is SGHNT, CDR2 YENEEA. The CDR3 is 14 residues long. V was clipped by 6 bases and J by 4 bases, with 14 bases between them. As DNA, the CDR3 is TGTGCCAGCAGTTCAAGGGGCTGGGCAGATACGCAGTATTTT. The encoded protein is CASSSRGWADTQYF. The whole variable domain, filled in from reference TRBV11-3 and TRBJ2-3, reads EAGVVQSPRYKIIEKKQPVAFWCNPISGHNTLYWYLQNLGQGPELLIRYENEEAVDDSQLPKDRFSAERLKGVDSTLKIQPAELGDSAVYLCASSSRGWADTQYFGPGTRLTVL.

This clonotype was seen only a few times. This chain connects TRBV6-5 to TRBJ2-1, with a weak D call TRBD2 (5 bases). The CDR3 is 11 amino acids. V was pared by 8 bases and J by 12 bases, with 14 bases between. The germline V gene encodes CDR1 MNHEY and CDR2 SVGAGI. The CDR3 protein is CASVREAVQFF. The CDR3 DNA reads TGTGCCAGCGTTCGGGAAGCGGTGCAGTTCTTC.

There are a few counts of this clonotype. The V gene is TRBV19, the J gene TRBJ2-6; D unclear. The germline V gene has CDR1 LNHDA and CDR2 SQIVND (reference sequence). This CDR3 has 12 residues. V lost 10 bases to trimming and J lost 1 base, with 5 bases between them. In DNA, the CDR3 is TGTGCCACTAGATCTGGGGCCAACGTCCTGACTTTC. It specifies CATRSGANVLTF.

The J gene is TRBJ1-5, the V gene TRBV19; no firm D call. Germline V lookup: CDR1 LNHDA, CDR2 SQIVND (reference sequence). The V end was cut by 5 bases, the J end by 0 bases, with 11 bases between. The CDR3 is made up of 15 amino acids. Here the CDR3 DNA reads TGTGCCAGTAGTGCTACATGGTATAGCAATCAGCCCCAGCATTTT. Its protein is CASSATWYSNQPQHF.

This clonotype was seen a few times. This chain uses TRBV6-6 with TRBJ1-4; TRBD1 aligns across 8 bases. This CDR3 spans 15 amino acids. Germline V gene lookup returns CDR1 MNHNY and CDR2 SVGAGI (reference sequence). V dropped 5 bases and J dropped 5; count of bases not matched to a gene: 7. CDR3 sequence: CASSARTGLNEKLFF. DNA of the CDR3: TGTGCCAGCAGTGCCCGGACAGGGCTAAATGAAAAACTGTTTTTT.

This chain uses TRBV12-3 or TRBV12-4 with TRBJ2-5; D is ambiguous. The CDR3 extends over 12 amino acids. V lost 0 bases and J 10 bases, leaving 9 bases between the germline ends. CDR3 DNA: TGTGCCAGCAGTTTAGCGAGGCAGATCCAGTACTTC. It codes for CASSLARQIQYF.

The chain is built from TRBV29-1 and TRBJ1-1; D is ambiguous. In germline, CDR1 is SQVTM, CDR2 ANQGSEA. V was shortened by 7 bases and J by 1 base, with 10 bases between the two germline ends. There are 12 residues in the CDR3. The CDR3 region is CSAGGRNTEAFF. In DNA, the CDR3 is TGCAGCGCCGGTGGGAGGAACACTGAAGCTTTCTTT. Using reference TRBV29-1 and TRBJ1-1 for the parts outside the CDR3, the full variable domain is SAVISQKPSRDICQRGTSLTIQCQVDSQVTMMFWYRQQPGQSLTLIATANQGSEATYESGFVIDKFPISRPNLTFSTLTVSNMSPEDSSIYLCSAGGRNTEAFFGQGTRLTVV.

The chain combines TRBV7-2 with TRBJ2-7, with a weak D call TRBD1 (6 bases). The length of the CDR3 is 14 residues. Trimming left V 3 bases short and J 3 bases short, with 12 bases between. CDR1 is SGHTA and CDR2 is FQGNSA in the germline V gene. CDR3 DNA sequence: TGTGCCAGCAGCTTCCACAGGGCCGACTACGAGCAGTACTTC. Residues: CASSFHRADYEQYF.

The V gene is TRBV4-3, the J gene TRBJ1-1, with D hard to call. Germline assignment: CDR1 LGHNA and CDR2 YSLEER. The CDR3 spans 15 residues. Trimming took off 0 bases at V and 5 bases at J, with 13 bases between the two ends. CDR3 amino acids: CASSQDGWRVTEAFF. Here the CDR3 DNA reads TGCGCCAGCAGCCAAGACGGGTGGAGGGTAACTGAAGCTTTCTTT.

This clonotype was counted between two and nine times. The chain employs TRBV27 and TRBJ2-7, with a weak D call TRBD1 (6 bases). Germline V gene data show CDR1 as MNHEY and CDR2 as SMNVEV (reference sequence). The CDR3 contains 15 residues. V lost 0 bases and J 4 bases, leaving 13 bases between the germline ends. As DNA, the CDR3 is TGTGCCAGCAGTTTATCTAAGGGACATGGGTACGAGCAGTACTTC. It is translated as CASSLSKGHGYEQYF.

This clonotype was picked up a small number of times. The rearrangement links TRBV27 to TRBJ1-1; the D gene is possibly TRBD1 (6 bases). Germline loops: CDR1 MNHEY, CDR2 SMNVEV (reference sequence). The length of the CDR3 is 15 residues. Trimming removed 0 bases from V and 5 bases from J, with 13 bases in between. CDR3 nucleotides: TGTGCCAGCAGTTTATCAAAGGGGGGAATGACTGAAGCTTTCTTT. This encodes CASSLSKGGMTEAFF.

This clonotype was seen at least ten times. The V call is TRBV7-8, the J call TRBJ1-5, with unresolved D. Germline V CDR1 and CDR2: SGHVS, FQNEAQ. The V end was cut by 1 base, the J end by 7 bases, with 20 bases between. This CDR3 region has 17 residues. The CDR3: CASSLELLGTPWQPQHF. CDR3 sequence (DNA): TGTGCCAGCAGCTTAGAATTGCTTGGCACACCCTGGCAGCCCCAGCATTTT.

This clonotype was detected a few times. The V and J genes are TRBV12-3 or TRBV12-4 and TRBJ1-1; the D is unclear. CDR3 length: 11 residues. V lost 2 bases, J lost 11 bases, and 9 bases lay in between. The CDR3 here is CASSLMGSAFF. The CDR3 DNA follows: TGTGCCAGCAGTTTAATGGGGAGCGCTTTCTTT.

This clonotype was picked up a small number of times. This sequence joins TRBV12-5 and TRBJ2-5, with D possibly being TRBD1 or TRBD2 (5 bases each). V lost 6 bases and J lost 1, with 18 bases in between. This CDR3 contains 16 residues. Germline assignment: CDR1 LGHNT and CDR2 FRNRAP. The CDR3 bases are TGTGCTAGTGGCACCGGGACCACAATCTTCCAAGAGACCCAGTACTTC. It is translated as CASGTGTTIFQETQYF.

A few counts support this clonotype. The chain is built from TRBV7-6 and TRBJ2-2; 12 bases are a match to TRBD1. The CDR3 loop spans 16 amino acids. Germline CDR1 and CDR2: SGHVS and FNYEAQ. J was trimmed by 9 bases and V by 5 bases; bases with no gene match: 10. CDR3 nucleotide sequence: TGTGCCAGCAGCCTGGGACAGGGGGCCCCGGGGCGGGAGCTGTTTTTT. Translated: CASSLGQGAPGRELFF.

For this clonotype: Sequence at one end of the junction differs from germline and may be a read error. The chain combines TRBV6-1 with TRBJ1-5; weak D call: TRBD1 (6 bases). Germline CDR1 and CDR2: MNHNS and SASEGT. CDR3 length equals 16 residues. The CDR3 nucleotides read TGTGCCAACAGTCCGAGAAAGGGGGGGCAGAGACAGCCCCAGCATTTT. Translating gives CANSPRKGGQRQPQHF.